Detailed here is one TCR beta chain. The antigen remains unidentified. The donors were part of the validation cohort of roughly 110 subjects. That cohort was separate from the first cohort, which comprised fewer than 800 subjects. This entry is derived from a study of cytomegalovirus exposure and HLA in healthy donors. Study-wide results and limits: There were some public TCRs occurring in many donors, but most TCR sequences were rare. The classifier, whose performance was assessed in both the original and validation cohorts, reportedly diagnosed cytomegalovirus status with high specificity and sensitivity.

Repertoires were generated with immunoSEQ multiplex PCR, while TCRdb's copy carries only in-frame clones and drops some. Of some 83,000 clones in the sample, approximately 94% were seen once. This CDR3 region has 15 residues. V was pared by 0 bases and J by 8 bases, with 17 bases between. Per the germline V gene, CDR1 is SGHRS and CDR2 is YFSETQ. V and J are TRBV5-1 and TRBJ1-2; D uncertain. Source material: PBMCs. This sequence originates from a woman younger than 35 in good health and CMV-seropositive. CDR3 region: CASSLEFAGYRGYTF. The CDR3 DNA reads as TGCGCCAGCAGCTTGGAGTTTGCGGGGTATCGCGGCTACACCTTC.